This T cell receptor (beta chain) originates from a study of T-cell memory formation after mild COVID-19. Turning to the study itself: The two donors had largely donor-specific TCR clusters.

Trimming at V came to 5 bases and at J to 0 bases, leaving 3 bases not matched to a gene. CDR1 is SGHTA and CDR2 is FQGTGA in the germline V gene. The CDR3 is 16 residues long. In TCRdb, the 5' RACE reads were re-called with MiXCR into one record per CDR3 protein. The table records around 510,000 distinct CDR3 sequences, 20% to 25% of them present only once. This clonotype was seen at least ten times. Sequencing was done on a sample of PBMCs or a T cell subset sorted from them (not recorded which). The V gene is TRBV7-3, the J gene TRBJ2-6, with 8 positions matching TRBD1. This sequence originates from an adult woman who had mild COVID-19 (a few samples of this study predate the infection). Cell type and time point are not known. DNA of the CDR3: TGTGCCAGCAGCGATACAGGGGGCTCTGGGGCCAACGTCCTGACTTTC. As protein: CASSDTGGSGANVLTF. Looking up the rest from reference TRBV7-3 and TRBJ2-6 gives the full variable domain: GAGVSQTPSNKVTEKGKYVELRCDPISGHTALYWYRQSLGQGPEFLIYFQGTGAADDSGLPNDRFFAVRPEGSVSTLKIQRTERGDSAVYLCASSDTGGSGANVLTFGAGSRLTVL.